This T cell receptor (beta chain) was retrieved from a study of shared clonotypes between healthy human individuals. Assay execution took place at the deep level. Sequenced by immunoSEQ multiplex PCR; TCRdb stores in-frame clones only, minus some. Of roughly 410,000 clones listed, 90% to 98% are singletons. Every donor was a Caucasian adult from Nashville, Tennessee. CCR7-negative CD45RA+ TemRA cells were pooled with CD45RO+ cells for CD8 memory. Study-level findings and limits: Memory subsets generally showed lower estimated richness than naive subsets.

Germline lookup yields CDR1 MGHDK and CDR2 SYGVNS. V was shortened by 8 bases and J by 5 bases, with 16 bases between the two germline ends. CDR3 length: 13 residues. This clone was detected only once. Its target is not known. J is TRBJ2-7 and V is TRBV25-1, with D possibly matching TRBD1 (7 bases). The sample was memory CD8+ T cells sorted from blood. Noted subset: CD45RO+ cells pooled with CCR7-negative TemRA cells. This receptor was identified in a man between 25 and 39 years old in good health. This CDR3 reads CASGDFTGDEQYF. The CDR3 bases are TGTGCCAGCGGGGACTTTACAGGGGACGAGCAGTACTTC.